The 2 T cell receptor beta chains in this list originate from one sample, sequenced in a study of OX40 agonist ivuxolimab in advanced cancers. Sequencing used immunoSEQ multiplex PCR; TCRdb keeps in-frame clones, though not all of them. The sample consists of about 78,000 clones, roughly 84% of them appearing once. Sequenced here: CD4+ or CD8+ T cells sorted from blood, sampled in a trial of the OX40 agonist ivuxolimab. The receptors shown here come from an adult with an advanced solid tumor such as melanoma, head and neck, liver or kidney cancer.

This chain connects TRBV7-2 to TRBJ1-1, with 8 bases that match TRBD1. V trimming: 2 bases; J trimming: 5 bases; junction bases outside the gene matches: 4. The CDR3 is made up of 14 amino acids. Germline lookup yields CDR1 SGHTA and CDR2 FQGNSA. CDR3 nucleotide sequence: TGTGCCAGCAGCTTACAACAGGGGGGGACTGAAGCTTTCTTT. Its protein is CASSLQQGGTEAFF.

This clone was detected only once. The J gene is TRBJ2-3, the V gene TRBV5-6; D might be TRBD1 or TRBD2, each matching 6 bases. Trimming pared 3 bases from V and 2 bases from J, leaving 16 bases between. This CDR3 comprises 16 residues. Germline CDR1 is SGHDT and CDR2 is YYEEEE. CDR3 nucleotide sequence: TGTGCCAGCAGCTCCCTTTTTGGGGGGCACACAGATACGCAGTATTTT. This encodes CASSSLFGGHTDTQYF.